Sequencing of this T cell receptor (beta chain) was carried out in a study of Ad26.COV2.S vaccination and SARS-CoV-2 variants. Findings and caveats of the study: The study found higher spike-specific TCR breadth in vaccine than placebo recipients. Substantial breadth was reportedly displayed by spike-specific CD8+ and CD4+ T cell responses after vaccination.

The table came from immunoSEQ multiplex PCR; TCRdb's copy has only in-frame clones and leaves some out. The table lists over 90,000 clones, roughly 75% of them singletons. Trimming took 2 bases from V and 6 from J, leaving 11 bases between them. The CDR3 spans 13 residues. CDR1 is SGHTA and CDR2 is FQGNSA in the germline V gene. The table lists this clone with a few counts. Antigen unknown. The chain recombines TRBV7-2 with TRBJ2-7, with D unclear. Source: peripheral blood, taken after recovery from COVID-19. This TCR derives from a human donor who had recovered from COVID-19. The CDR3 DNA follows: TGTGCCAGCAGCTTACTATACGGCGGCGAGCAGTACTTC. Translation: CASSLLYGGEQYF.